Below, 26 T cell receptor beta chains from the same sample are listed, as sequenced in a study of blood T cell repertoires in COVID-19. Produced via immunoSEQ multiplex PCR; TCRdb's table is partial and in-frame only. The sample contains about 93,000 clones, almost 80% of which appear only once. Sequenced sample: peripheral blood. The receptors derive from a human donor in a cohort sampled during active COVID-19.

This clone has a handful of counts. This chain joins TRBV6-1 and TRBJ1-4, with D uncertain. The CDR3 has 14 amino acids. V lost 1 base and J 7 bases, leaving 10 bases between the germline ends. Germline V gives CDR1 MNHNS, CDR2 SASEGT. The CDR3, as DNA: TGTGCCAGCAGTGAAGACATGAGCGGTGAAAAACTGTTTTTT. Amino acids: CASSEDMSGEKLFF.

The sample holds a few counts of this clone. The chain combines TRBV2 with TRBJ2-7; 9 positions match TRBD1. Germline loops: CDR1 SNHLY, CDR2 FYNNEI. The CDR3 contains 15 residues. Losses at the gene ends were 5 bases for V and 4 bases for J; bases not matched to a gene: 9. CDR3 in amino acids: CASSRTGATGYEQYF. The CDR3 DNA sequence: TGTGCCAGCAGTAGGACAGGGGCCACGGGGTACGAGCAGTACTTC.

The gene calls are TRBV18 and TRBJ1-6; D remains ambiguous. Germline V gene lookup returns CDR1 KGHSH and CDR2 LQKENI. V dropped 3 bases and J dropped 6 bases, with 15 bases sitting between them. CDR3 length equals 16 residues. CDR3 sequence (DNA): TGTGCCAGCTCACCCTTCGTGGTAGCGAGTAATTCACCCCTCCACTTT. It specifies CASSPFVVASNSPLHF. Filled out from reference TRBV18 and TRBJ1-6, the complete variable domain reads NAGVMQNPRHLVRRRGQEARLRCSPMKGHSHVYWYRQLPEEGLKFMVYLQKENIIDESGMPKERFSAEFPKEGPSILRIQQVVRGDSAAYFCASSPFVVASNSPLHFGNGTRLTVT.

CDR3 sequence: CASSSGLETQYF. The CDR3 DNA is TGTGCCAGCAGCTCTGGGCTGGAGACCCAGTACTTC. The rearrangement joins TRBV9 to TRBJ2-5; D uncertain. The CDR3 contains 12 residues. Germline V CDR1 and CDR2: SGDLS, YYNGEE. The ends were cut back, 4 bases at V and 5 bases at J, with 9 bases in the middle.

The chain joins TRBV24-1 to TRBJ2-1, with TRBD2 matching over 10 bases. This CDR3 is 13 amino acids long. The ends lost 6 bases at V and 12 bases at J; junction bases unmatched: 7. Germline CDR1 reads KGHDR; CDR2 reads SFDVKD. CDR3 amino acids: CATSRSSGSGQFF. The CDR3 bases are TGTGCCACCAGTCGCTCTAGCGGGAGCGGGCAGTTCTTC.

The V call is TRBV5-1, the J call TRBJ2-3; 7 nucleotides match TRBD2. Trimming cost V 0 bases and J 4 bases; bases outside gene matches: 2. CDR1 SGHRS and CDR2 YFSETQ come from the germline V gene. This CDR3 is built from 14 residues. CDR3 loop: CASSLGTSADTQYF. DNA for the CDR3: TGCGCCAGCAGCTTGGGGACTAGTGCAGATACGCAGTATTTT.

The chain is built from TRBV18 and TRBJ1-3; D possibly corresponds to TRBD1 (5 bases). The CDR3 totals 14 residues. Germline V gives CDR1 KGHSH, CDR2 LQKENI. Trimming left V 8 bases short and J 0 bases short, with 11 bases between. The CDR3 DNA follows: TGTGCCAGCCGCGGGGCCCTCTCTGGAAACACCATATATTTT. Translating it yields CASRGALSGNTIYF.

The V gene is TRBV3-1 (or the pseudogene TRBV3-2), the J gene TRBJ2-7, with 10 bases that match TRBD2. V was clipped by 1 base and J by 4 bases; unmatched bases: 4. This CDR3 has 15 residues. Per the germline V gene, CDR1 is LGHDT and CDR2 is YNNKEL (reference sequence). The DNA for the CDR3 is TGTGCCAGCAGCCAAGGACTAGCGGGCGGATACGAGCAGTACTTC. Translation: CASSQGLAGGYEQYF.

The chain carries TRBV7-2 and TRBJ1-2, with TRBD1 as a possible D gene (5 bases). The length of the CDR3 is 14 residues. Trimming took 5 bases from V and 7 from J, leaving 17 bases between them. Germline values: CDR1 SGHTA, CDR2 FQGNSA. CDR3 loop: CASSEIGAASGYTF. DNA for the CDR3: TGTGCCAGCAGCGAAATTGGGGCAGCCAGTGGCTACACCTTC.

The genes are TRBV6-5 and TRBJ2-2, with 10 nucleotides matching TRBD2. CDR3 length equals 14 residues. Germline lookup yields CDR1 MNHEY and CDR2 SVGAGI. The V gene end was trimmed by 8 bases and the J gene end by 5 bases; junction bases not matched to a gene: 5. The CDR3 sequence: CASRLAGVTGELFF. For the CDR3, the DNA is TGTGCCAGCCGGCTAGCGGGAGTGACCGGGGAGCTGTTTTTT.

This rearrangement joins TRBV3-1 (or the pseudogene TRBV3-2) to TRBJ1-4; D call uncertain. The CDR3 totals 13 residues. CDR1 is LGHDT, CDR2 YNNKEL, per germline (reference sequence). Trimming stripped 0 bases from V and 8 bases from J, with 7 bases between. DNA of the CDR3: TGTGCCAGCAGCCAAGACTACGGGGAAAAACTGTTTTTT. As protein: CASSQDYGEKLFF.

CDR3 loop: CAIGQGGFTGELFF. CDR3 nucleotide sequence: TGTGCCATCGGACAGGGCGGATTCACCGGGGAGCTGTTTTTT. The rearrangement links TRBV19 to TRBJ2-2, with 8 bases fitting TRBD1. The V gene's germline CDR1 is LNHDA and CDR2 SQIVND (reference sequence). The CDR3 contains 14 residues. V shed 10 bases, J shed 4 bases, and the junction held 8 bases outside the gene matches.

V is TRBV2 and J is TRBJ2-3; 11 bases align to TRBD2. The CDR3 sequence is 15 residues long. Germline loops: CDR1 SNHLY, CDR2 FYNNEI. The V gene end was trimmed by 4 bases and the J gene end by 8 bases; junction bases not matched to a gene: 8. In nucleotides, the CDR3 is TGTGCCAGCAGTGCCCAACTAGCGGGAGCTGGTACGCAGTATTTT. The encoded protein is CASSAQLAGAGTQYF.

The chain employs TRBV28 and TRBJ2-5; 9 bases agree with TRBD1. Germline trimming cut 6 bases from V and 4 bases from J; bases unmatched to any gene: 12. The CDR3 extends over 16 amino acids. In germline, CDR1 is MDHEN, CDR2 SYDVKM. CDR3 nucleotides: TGTGCCAGCAGCTCCCTCGTGACAGGGGGGTTAGAGACCCAGTACTTC. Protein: CASSSLVTGGLETQYF.

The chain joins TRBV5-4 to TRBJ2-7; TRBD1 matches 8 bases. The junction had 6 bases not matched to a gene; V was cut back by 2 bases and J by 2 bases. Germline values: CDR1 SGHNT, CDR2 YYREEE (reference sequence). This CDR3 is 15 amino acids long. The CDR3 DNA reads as TGTGCCAGCAGCTTACCCGGACAGGGAACCTACGAGCAGTACTTC. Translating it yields CASSLPGQGTYEQYF.

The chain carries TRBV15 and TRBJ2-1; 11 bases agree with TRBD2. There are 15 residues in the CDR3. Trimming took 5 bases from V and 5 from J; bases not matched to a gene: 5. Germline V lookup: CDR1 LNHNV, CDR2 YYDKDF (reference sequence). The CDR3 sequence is CATSGGTSGHNEQFF. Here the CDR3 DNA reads TGTGCCACCAGCGGGGGGACTAGCGGCCACAATGAGCAGTTCTTC.

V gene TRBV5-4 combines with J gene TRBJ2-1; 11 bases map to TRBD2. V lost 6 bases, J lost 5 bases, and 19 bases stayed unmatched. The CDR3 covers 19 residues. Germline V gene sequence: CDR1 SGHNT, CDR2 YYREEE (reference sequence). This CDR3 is CASTMGHLLAGGSHNEQFF. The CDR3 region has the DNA TGTGCCAGCACCATGGGGCACCTCCTAGCGGGAGGTTCACACAATGAGCAGTTCTTC. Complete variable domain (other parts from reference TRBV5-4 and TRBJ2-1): ETGVTQSPTHLIKTRGQQVTLRCSSQSGHNTVSWYQQALGQGPQFIFQYYREEENGRGNFPPRFSGLQFPNYSSELNVNALELDDSALYLCASTMGHLLAGGSHNEQFFGPGTRLTVL.

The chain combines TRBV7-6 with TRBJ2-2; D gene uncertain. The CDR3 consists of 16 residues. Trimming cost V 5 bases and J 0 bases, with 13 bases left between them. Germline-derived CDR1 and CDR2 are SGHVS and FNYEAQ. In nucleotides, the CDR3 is TGTGCCAGCAGCCCGACACTGGTATCGAACACCGGGGAGCTGTTTTTT. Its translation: CASSPTLVSNTGELFF.

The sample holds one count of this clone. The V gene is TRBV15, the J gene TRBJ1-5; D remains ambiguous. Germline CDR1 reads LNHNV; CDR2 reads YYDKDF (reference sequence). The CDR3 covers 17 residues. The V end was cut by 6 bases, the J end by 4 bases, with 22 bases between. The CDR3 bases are TGTGCCACCAGGAACGGAAACCGGGGAATAAGAAATCAGCCCCAGCATTTT. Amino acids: CATRNGNRGIRNQPQHF.

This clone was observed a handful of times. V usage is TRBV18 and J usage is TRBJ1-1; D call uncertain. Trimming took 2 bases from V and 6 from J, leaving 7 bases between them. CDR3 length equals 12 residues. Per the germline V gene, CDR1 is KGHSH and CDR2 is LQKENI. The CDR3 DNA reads TGTGCCAGCTCACCAACTTCCGCTGAAGCTTTCTTT. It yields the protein CASSPTSAEAFF.

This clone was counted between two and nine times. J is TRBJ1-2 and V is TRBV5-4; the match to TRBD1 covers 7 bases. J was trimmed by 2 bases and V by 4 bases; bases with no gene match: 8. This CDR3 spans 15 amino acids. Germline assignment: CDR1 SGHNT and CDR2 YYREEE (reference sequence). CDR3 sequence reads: CASSPTGAGNYGYTF. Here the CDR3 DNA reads TGTGCCAGCAGCCCCACAGGGGCGGGGAACTATGGCTACACCTTC.

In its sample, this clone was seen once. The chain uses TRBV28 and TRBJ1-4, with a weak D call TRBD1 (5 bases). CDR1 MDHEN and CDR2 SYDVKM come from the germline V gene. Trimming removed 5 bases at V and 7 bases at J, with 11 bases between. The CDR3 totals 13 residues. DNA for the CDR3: TGTGCCAGCAGTCCCCCAGGGATTGAAAAACTGTTTTTT. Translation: CASSPPGIEKLFF.

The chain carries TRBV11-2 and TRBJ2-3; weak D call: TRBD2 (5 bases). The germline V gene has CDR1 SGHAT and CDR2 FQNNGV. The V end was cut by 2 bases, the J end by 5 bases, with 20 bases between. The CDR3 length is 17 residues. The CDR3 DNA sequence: TGTGCCAGCAGCTTAAGAGCCGGGCTCGGGGTGGGAGATACGCAGTATTTT. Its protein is CASSLRAGLGVGDTQYF. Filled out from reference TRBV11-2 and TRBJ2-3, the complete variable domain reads EAGVAQSPRYKIIEKRQSVAFWCNPISGHATLYWYQQILGQGPKLLIQFQNNGVVDDSQLPKDRFSAERLKGVDSTLKIQPAKLEDSAVYLCASSLRAGLGVGDTQYFGPGTRLTVL.

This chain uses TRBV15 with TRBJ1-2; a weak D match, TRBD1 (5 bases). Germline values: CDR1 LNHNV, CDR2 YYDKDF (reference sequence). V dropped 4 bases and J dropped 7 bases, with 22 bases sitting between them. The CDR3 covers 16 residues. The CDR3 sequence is CATSTYMGGGGGGYTF. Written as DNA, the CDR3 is TGTGCCACCAGCACCTACATGGGGGGGGGAGGTGGTGGCTACACCTTC.

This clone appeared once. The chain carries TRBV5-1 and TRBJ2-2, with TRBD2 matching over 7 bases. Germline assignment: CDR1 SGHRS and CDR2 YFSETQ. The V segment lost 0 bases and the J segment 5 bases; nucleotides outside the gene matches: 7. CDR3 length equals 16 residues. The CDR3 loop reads CASSLGAREGTGELFF. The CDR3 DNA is TGCGCCAGCAGCTTGGGGGCCAGGGAGGGGACCGGGGAGCTGTTTTTT.

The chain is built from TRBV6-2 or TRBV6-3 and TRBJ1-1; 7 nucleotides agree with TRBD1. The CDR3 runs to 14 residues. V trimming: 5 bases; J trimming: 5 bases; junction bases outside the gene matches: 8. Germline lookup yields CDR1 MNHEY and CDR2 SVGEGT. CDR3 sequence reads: CASSPTTGRTEAFF. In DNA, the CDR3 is TGTGCCAGCAGTCCCACGACAGGGCGGACTGAAGCTTTCTTT.